Below, one T cell receptor (beta chain) is given with its context. The antigen is unknown. The sample is drawn from a study of T cell responses to AZD1222 COVID-19 vaccine. Findings and limits, study-wide: In a largely white British group with more females than males, clonal diversity was possibly underestimated. Recipients of AZD1222 seropositive at baseline numbered only 5 or 6. When two AZD1222 doses had been given, Spike-specific TCR breadth and depth rose.

Sequencing used immunoSEQ multiplex PCR; TCRdb keeps in-frame clones, though not all of them. The repertoire holds some 130,000 clones, with approximately 88% as singletons. Material: peripheral blood, obtained on day 0 of MenACWY control vaccination. This receptor was identified in an adult in good health.

CDR3 bases: TGTGCCAGCAGTTTCCAGGGGCCCACTGAAGCTTTCTTT. It is translated as CASSFQGPTEAFF. The rearrangement joins TRBV27 to TRBJ1-1; possibly TRBD1 for D (6 bases). V was pared by 3 bases and J by 4 bases, with 9 bases between. The CDR3 covers 13 residues. Germline V lookup: CDR1 MNHEY, CDR2 SMNVEV (reference sequence).